Below, 11 T cell receptor beta chains from the same sample are listed, as sequenced in a study of blood T cell repertoires in COVID-19. TCRdb keeps only in-frame clones here, not all; method: immunoSEQ multiplex PCR. The sample records about 90,000 clones, about two thirds being singletons. The sequenced material came from peripheral blood. These TCRs come from a woman aged 80 or over with acute or convalescent COVID-19.

The J gene is TRBJ2-1, the V gene TRBV19; 10 nucleotides align to TRBD2. CDR3 length equals 16 residues. Germline CDR1 LNHDA, CDR2 SQIVND (reference sequence). The V and J ends lost 3 bases and 2 bases, in that order; junction bases with no gene match: 4. CDR3 in amino acids: CASSIGSGGAYNEQFF. For the CDR3, the DNA is TGTGCCAGTAGTATTGGGAGCGGGGGGGCCTACAATGAGCAGTTCTTC. The full variable domain, rest sourced from reference TRBV19 and TRBJ2-1, is DGGITQSPKYLFRKEGQNVTLSCEQNLNHDAMYWYRQDPGQGLRLIYYSQIVNDFQKGDIAEGYSVSREKKESFPLTVTSAQKNPTAFYLCASSIGSGGAYNEQFFGPGTRLTVL.

The chain joins TRBV19 to TRBJ2-1; the D is unclear. V lost 5 bases, J lost 4 bases, and 3 bases lay in between. The CDR3 totals 11 residues. Germline values: CDR1 LNHDA, CDR2 SQIVND (reference sequence). The CDR3 bases are TGTGCCAGTAGTGCGTACAATGAGCAGTTCTTC. As protein: CASSAYNEQFF. Full variable domain (remainder filled in from reference TRBV19 and TRBJ2-1): DGGITQSPKYLFRKEGQNVTLSCEQNLNHDAMYWYRQDPGQGLRLIYYSQIVNDFQKGDIAEGYSVSREKKESFPLTVTSAQKNPTAFYLCASSAYNEQFFGPGTRLTVL.

The chain links TRBV11-2 to TRBJ2-1; possible D gene TRBD2, 6 bases. The V and J ends lost 5 bases and 7 bases respectively, with 15 bases between them. The CDR3 is 14 residues long. Germline-derived CDR1 and CDR2 are SGHAT and FQNNGV. CDR3 sequence reads: CASSRLDAGNEQFF. CDR3 bases: TGTGCCAGCAGCCGACTAGATGCTGGGAATGAGCAGTTCTTC.

CDR3 in amino acids: CASSTLGQVNQPQHF. The CDR3 nucleotides are TGTGCCAGTAGTACCCTTGGACAGGTCAATCAGCCCCAGCATTTT. The rearrangement links TRBV19 to TRBJ1-5; 7 bases map to TRBD1. V dropped 4 bases and J dropped 3; count of bases not matched to a gene: 6. CDR1 is LNHDA and CDR2 is SQIVND in the germline V gene (reference sequence). There are 15 residues in the CDR3.

The V call is TRBV27, the J call TRBJ1-2, with D possibly matching TRBD1 (5 bases). Germline V gene lookup returns CDR1 MNHEY and CDR2 SMNVEV (reference sequence). Trimming cost V 4 bases and J 4 bases, with 7 bases left between them. The CDR3 is made up of 12 amino acids. The CDR3 loop reads CASSSDSYGYTF. For the CDR3, the DNA is TGTGCCAGCAGTTCCGACAGCTATGGCTACACCTTC.

This clone was recorded only once. The chain is built from TRBV15 and TRBJ1-4; the D gene is possibly TRBD1 (5 bases). The CDR3 spans 14 residues. From germline, CDR1 is LNHNV and CDR2 YYDKDF (reference sequence). With 0 bases removed from V and 8 bases from J, the gap between germline ends came to 10 bases. CDR3 region: CATSRDRVPEKLFF. CDR3 sequence (DNA): TGTGCCACCAGCAGAGACAGGGTTCCCGAAAAACTGTTTTTT.

The rearrangement uses TRBV7-2 and TRBJ1-2; D is ambiguous. Trimming cost V 4 bases and J 4 bases, with 7 bases left between them. Germline CDR1 is SGHTA and CDR2 is FQGNSA. CDR3 length equals 12 residues. CDR3 sequence reads: CASSSYSYGYTF. The CDR3 DNA reads TGTGCCAGCAGCTCCTATAGCTATGGCTACACCTTC.

The genes are TRBV7-3 and TRBJ1-1; D not resolved. The germline V gene has CDR1 SGHTA and CDR2 FQGTGA. The CDR3 length is 12 residues. V was trimmed by 5 bases and J by 7 bases, leaving 11 bases between them. CDR3 loop: CASSPGLGEAFF. CDR3 coding DNA: TGTGCCAGCAGCCCAGGACTCGGTGAAGCTTTCTTT.

This chain joins TRBV16 and TRBJ1-4, with a weak D call TRBD1 (5 bases). Germline CDR1 is KGHSY and CDR2 is FQNENV. Between the trimmed V and J ends, which lost 4 bases and 10 bases, there was a span of 19 bases. This CDR3 comprises 15 residues. The CDR3 bases are TGTGCCAGCAGCCGAACGGGCCCCCCCGGGGGAAAACTGTTTTTT. It yields the protein CASSRTGPPGGKLFF.

V and J are TRBV28 and TRBJ1-2, with D perhaps TRBD1 (6 bases). The length of the CDR3 is 16 residues. V lost 7 bases, J lost 3 bases, and 21 bases lay in between. In germline, CDR1 is MDHEN, CDR2 SYDVKM. CDR3 bases: TGTGCCAGCACATCCGGGTCGTTGACAGGAGACTATGGCTACACCTTC. This gives the protein CASTSGSLTGDYGYTF.

V usage is TRBV20-1 and J usage is TRBJ1-2, with D perhaps matching TRBD1 (5 bases). V lost 3 bases, J lost 4 bases, and 6 bases lay in between. This CDR3 comprises 11 residues. Germline V gene lookup returns CDR1 DFQATT and CDR2 SNEGSKA (reference sequence). This chain's CDR3 is CSARTAYGYTF. CDR3 nucleotide sequence: TGCAGTGCTAGGACAGCCTATGGCTACACCTTC.